This entry lists 14 T cell receptor beta chains sequenced from one sample in a study of blood T cell repertoires in COVID-19. Repertoires were generated with immunoSEQ multiplex PCR, while TCRdb's copy carries only in-frame clones and drops some. The data show approximately 200,000 clones, 94% seen once. What was sequenced was peripheral blood. These receptors were obtained from a man in his thirties or forties with COVID-19, enrolled during active disease.

The chain joins TRBV3-1 (or the pseudogene TRBV3-2) to TRBJ2-1, with 9 bases lining up with TRBD2. The CDR3 loop spans 21 amino acids. Germline CDR1 reads LGHDT; CDR2 reads YNNKEL (reference sequence). The J segment lost 0 bases and the V segment lost 1 base, leaving 16 bases of the junction unmatched. This CDR3 is CASSQAVDSGGPPGSYNEQFF. The CDR3 DNA is TGTGCCAGCAGCCAAGCGGTAGATAGCGGGGGCCCCCCGGGCTCCTACAATGAGCAGTTCTTC.

The chain is built from TRBV5-6 and TRBJ2-7; 7 nucleotides line up with TRBD1. V trimming: 4 bases; J trimming: 5 bases; junction bases outside the gene matches: 15. The CDR3 spans 16 residues. Germline values: CDR1 SGHDT, CDR2 YYEEEE. CDR3 in DNA: TGTGCCAGCAGCCTAGGGGGTCAGGGGGTAGTCAACGAGCAGTACTTC. Its translation: CASSLGGQGVVNEQYF.

The rearrangement joins TRBV7-3 to TRBJ2-6; no clear D. The CDR3 consists of 14 residues. V lost 5 bases to trimming and J lost 4 bases, with 9 bases between them. Germline V lookup: CDR1 SGHTA, CDR2 FQGTGA. The CDR3 sequence: CASSPSLGANVLTF. CDR3 sequence (DNA): TGTGCCAGCAGCCCCTCCCTCGGGGCCAACGTCCTGACTTTC.

The chain recombines TRBV7-2 with TRBJ1-2, with unresolved D. The germline gives CDR1 SGHTA, CDR2 FQGNSA. With 3 bases removed from V and 2 bases from J, the gap between germline ends came to 7 bases. The CDR3 has 13 amino acids. The CDR3 sequence: CASSLVGNYGYTF. Here the CDR3 DNA reads TGTGCCAGCAGCTTGGTGGGCAACTATGGCTACACCTTC.

The chain carries TRBV27 and TRBJ2-3; 7 positions agree with TRBD2. The germline gives CDR1 MNHEY, CDR2 SMNVEV (reference sequence). This CDR3 has 15 residues. Trimming took 6 bases from V and 5 from J; bases not matched to a gene: 11. CDR3 DNA sequence: TGTGCCAGCAGCCCAGACAGCGGGGCAGGAGATACGCAGTATTTT. Translation: CASSPDSGAGDTQYF.

This chain uses TRBV13 with TRBJ2-6, with 7 nucleotides matching TRBD1. The V gene's germline CDR1 is PRHDT and CDR2 FYEKMQ (reference sequence). V was clipped by 4 bases and J by 3 bases; unmatched bases: 6. The CDR3 is made up of 16 amino acids. In nucleotides, the CDR3 is TGTGCCAGCAGCTACGACAGGGCGGATGGGGCCAACGTCCTGACTTTC. Its translation: CASSYDRADGANVLTF.

This chain uses TRBV5-1 with TRBJ2-3, with D tentatively TRBD1 (6 bases). CDR1 and CDR2 from the germline V gene are SGHRS and YFSETQ. The CDR3 is 14 amino acids. The ends were cut back, 3 bases at V and 6 bases at J, with 14 bases in the middle. CDR3 residues: CASSSGHLTDTQYF. CDR3 bases: TGCGCCAGCAGCTCGGGACACCTAACGGATACGCAGTATTTT. The complete variable domain, with remaining parts taken from reference TRBV5-1 and TRBJ2-3, reads KAGVTQTPRYLIKTRGQQVTLSCSPISGHRSVSWYQQTPGQGLQFLFEYFSETQRNKGNFPGRFSGRQFSNSRSEMNVSTLELGDSALYLCASSSGHLTDTQYFGPGTRLTVL.

As DNA, the CDR3 is TGTGCCAGCAGCCAAGACGCTAGCGGGGCCCCCTGGGATACGCAGTATTTT. Its protein is CASSQDASGAPWDTQYF. The gene calls are TRBV3-1 (or the pseudogene TRBV3-2) and TRBJ2-3; 9 bases are a match to TRBD2. With 0 bases clipped from V and 6 bases from J, the junction kept 10 bases outside the gene matches. There are 17 residues in the CDR3. Germline V gene lookup returns CDR1 LGHDT and CDR2 YNNKEL (reference sequence).

J is TRBJ1-5 and V is TRBV28; the match to TRBD1 covers 7 bases. CDR3 size: 19 residues. J gave up 3 bases and V 1 base, and 15 bases lay outside the gene matches. Germline CDR1 MDHEN, CDR2 SYDVKM. The CDR3, as DNA: TGTGCCAGCAGTTTATTACTTTTAGGGGGCCAGACCCTCAATCAGCCCCAGCATTTT. As protein: CASSLLLLGGQTLNQPQHF.

This chain joins TRBV5-1 and TRBJ1-2, with 7 bases matching TRBD1. This CDR3 comprises 15 residues. V gave up 5 bases and J gave up 0 bases; unmatched junction bases: 7. Looked up from germline, CDR1 is SGHRS and CDR2 is YFSETQ. CDR3 DNA: TGCGCCAGCAGTCCGGGACAGCCGACTAACTATGGCTACACCTTC. This sequence encodes CASSPGQPTNYGYTF.

This chain links TRBV7-3 with TRBJ1-5, with D perhaps TRBD1 (5 bases). Trimming cost V 5 bases and J 7 bases, with 12 bases left between them. This CDR3 spans 13 amino acids. Germline CDR1 and CDR2: SGHTA and FQGTGA. DNA for the CDR3: TGTGCCAGCAGCCTCAATCAGGGACAGCCCCAGCATTTT. It is translated as CASSLNQGQPQHF.

The chain employs TRBV4-1 and TRBJ2-7; the D is unclear. Germline V gives CDR1 MGHRA, CDR2 YSYEKL. V gave up 1 base and J gave up 3 bases, with 13 bases separating them. The CDR3 covers 15 residues. CDR3 residues: CASSQATTYVYEQYF. The DNA for the CDR3 is TGCGCCAGCAGCCAAGCGACAACATACGTCTACGAGCAGTACTTC.

The chain carries TRBV5-4 and TRBJ2-7; TRBD1 matches 11 bases. CDR1 is SGHNT, CDR2 YYREEE, per germline (reference sequence). CDR3 length equals 15 residues. Trimming removed 4 bases from V and 2 bases from J; junction bases left unmatched: 5. The CDR3 here is CASSPGQGDPYEQYF. The CDR3 coding sequence is TGTGCCAGCAGCCCGGGACAGGGGGACCCCTACGAGCAGTACTTC.

This clone was recorded once. V usage is TRBV7-6 and J usage is TRBJ2-7; 11 bases match TRBD2. The CDR3 spans 15 residues. Germline assignment: CDR1 SGHVS and CDR2 FNYEAQ. The J segment lost 4 bases and the V segment lost 5 bases, leaving 7 bases of the junction unmatched. CDR3 coding DNA: TGTGCCAGCAGCCCGACTAGCGGGGCGACGTACGAGCAGTACTTC. Protein sequence: CASSPTSGATYEQYF.